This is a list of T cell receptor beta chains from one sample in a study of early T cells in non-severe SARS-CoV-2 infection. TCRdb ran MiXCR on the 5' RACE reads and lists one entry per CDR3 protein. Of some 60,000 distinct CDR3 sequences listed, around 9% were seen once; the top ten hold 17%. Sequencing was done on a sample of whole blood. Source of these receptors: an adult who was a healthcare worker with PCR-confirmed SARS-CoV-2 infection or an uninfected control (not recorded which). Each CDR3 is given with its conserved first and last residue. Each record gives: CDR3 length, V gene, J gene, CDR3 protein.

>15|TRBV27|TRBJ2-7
CASSLSGQGPYEQYF
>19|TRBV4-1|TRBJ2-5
CASSHPGLAGGPGQETQYF
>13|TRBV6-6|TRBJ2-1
CASSYEVYNEQFF
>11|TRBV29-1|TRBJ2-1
CSGNRGGEQFF
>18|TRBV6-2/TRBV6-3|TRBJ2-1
CASSPTTGRESRYNEQFF
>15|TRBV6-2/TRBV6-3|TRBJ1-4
CASSSQGEADEKLFF
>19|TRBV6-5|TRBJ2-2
CASSYSRLAGVPNTGELFF
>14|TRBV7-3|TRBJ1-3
CASSPGHSGNTIYF
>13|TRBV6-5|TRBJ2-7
CASSPDFPSEQYF
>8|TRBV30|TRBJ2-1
CAWNEQFF
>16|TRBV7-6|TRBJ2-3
CASSLASGSGTDTQYF
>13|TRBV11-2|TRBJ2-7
CASGPRDSYEQYF
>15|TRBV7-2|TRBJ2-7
CASSSLWERSYEQYF
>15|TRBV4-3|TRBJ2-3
CASSSRTGGADTQYF
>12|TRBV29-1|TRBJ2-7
CSVVALGGEQYF